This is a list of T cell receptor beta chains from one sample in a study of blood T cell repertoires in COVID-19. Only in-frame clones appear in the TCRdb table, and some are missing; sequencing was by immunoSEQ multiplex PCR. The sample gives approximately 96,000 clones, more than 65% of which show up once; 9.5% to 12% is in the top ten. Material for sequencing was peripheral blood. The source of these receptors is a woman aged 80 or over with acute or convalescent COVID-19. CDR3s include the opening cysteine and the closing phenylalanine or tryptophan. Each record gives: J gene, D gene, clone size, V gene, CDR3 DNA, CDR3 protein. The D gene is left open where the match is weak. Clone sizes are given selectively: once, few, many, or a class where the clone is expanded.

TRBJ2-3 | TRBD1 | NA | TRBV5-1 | TGCGCCAGCCGACAGGGCACTAGCACAGATACGCAGTATTTT | CASRQGTSTDTQYF
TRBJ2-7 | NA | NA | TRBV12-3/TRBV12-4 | TGTGCCAGCAGTTTGGACTCGTACGAGCAGTACTTC | CASSLDSYEQYF
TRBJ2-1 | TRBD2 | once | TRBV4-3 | TGCGCCAGCAGCAAGATAGCGGGGGGCTTAGACAATGAGCAGTTCTTC | CASSKIAGGLDNEQFF
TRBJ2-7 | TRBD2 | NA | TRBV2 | TGTGCCAGCAGTGAAGGAGGATTGCGGGGGGCAACCTACGAGCAGTACTTC | CASSEGGLRGATYEQYF
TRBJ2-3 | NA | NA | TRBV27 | TGTGCCAGCAGCCGGACTGGCCCCATGGAATCCACGCAGTATTTT | CASSRTGPMESTQYF
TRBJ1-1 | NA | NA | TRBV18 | TGTGCCAGCTCACCAAGACAGCCTTTAGAAGCTTTCTTT | CASSPRQPLEAFF
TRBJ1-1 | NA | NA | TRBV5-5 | TGTGCCAGCAGCTTCCCCACAACAGGGCCCACTGAAGCTTTCTTT | CASSFPTTGPTEAFF
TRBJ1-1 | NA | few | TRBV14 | TGTGCCAGCAGCCTCTTGCCCCAGGGAACTGAAGCTTTCTTT | CASSLLPQGTEAFF
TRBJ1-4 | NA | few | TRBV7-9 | TGTGCCAGCAGCTTAGGGGCATTAGCAACTAATGAAAAACTGTTTTTT | CASSLGALATNEKLFF
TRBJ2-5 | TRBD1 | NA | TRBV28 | TGTGCCAGCAGTTCGGGACAGCACCAAGAGACCCAGTACTTC | CASSSGQHQETQYF
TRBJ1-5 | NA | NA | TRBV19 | TGTGCCAGTAGTCCGGGGAACAATCAGCCCCAGCATTTT | CASSPGNNQPQHF
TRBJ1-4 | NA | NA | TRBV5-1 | TGCGCCAGCAGCGCGTCCCATGGGACACATAATGAAAAACTGTTTTTT | CASSASHGTHNEKLFF
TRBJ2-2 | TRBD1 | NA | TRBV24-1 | TGTGCCACCAGCGGACAGGGGGGAACCGGGGAGCTGTTTTTT | CATSGQGGTGELFF
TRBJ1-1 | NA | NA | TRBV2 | TGTGCCAGCAGTGACAGGGGCAGGTCGAACACTGAAGCTTTCTTT | CASSDRGRSNTEAFF
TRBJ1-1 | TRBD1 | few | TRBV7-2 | TGTGCCAGCAGCTTCAAGGGGGCGAGGATTGAAGCTTTCTTT | CASSFKGARIEAFF
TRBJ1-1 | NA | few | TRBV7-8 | TGTGCCAGCAGCTTAGGGCTTGAAGCTTTCTTT | CASSLGLEAFF
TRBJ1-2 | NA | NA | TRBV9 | TGTGCCAGCCGTCAGGCCGGGGGTTCGGGCGGCGGCTACACCTTC | CASRQAGGSGGGYTF
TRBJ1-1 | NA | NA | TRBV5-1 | TGCGCCAGCAGCTACGGGGGGGACACTGAAGCTTTCTTT | CASSYGGDTEAFF
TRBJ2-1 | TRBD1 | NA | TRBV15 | TGTGCCACCAGCAGAGCTACCGGACAGGGGGCGTACAATGAGCAGTTCTTC | CATSRATGQGAYNEQFF
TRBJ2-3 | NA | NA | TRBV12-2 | TGTGCAAGTCGCTTGGGACTAGCGGGGCCGGCAGATACGCAGTATTTT | CASRLGLAGPADTQYF
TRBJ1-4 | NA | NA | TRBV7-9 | TGTGCCAGCAGCTTAGCGGACAGTCCGAATGAAAAACTGTTTTTT | CASSLADSPNEKLFF
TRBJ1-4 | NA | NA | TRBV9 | TGTGCCAGCAGCGTACTAGGCCTCCTCGGTGAAAAACTGTTTTTT | CASSVLGLLGEKLFF
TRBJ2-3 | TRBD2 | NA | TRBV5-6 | TGTGCCAGCAGCTCCTTAGCGGGGGGCCTCACAGATACGCAGTATTTT | CASSSLAGGLTDTQYF
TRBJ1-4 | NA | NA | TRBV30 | TGTGCCTGGAGACCCGGACTCGACAATAATGAAAAACTGTTTTTT | CAWRPGLDNNEKLFF
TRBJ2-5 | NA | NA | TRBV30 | TGTGCCTGGAGTGTACGACAGCAAGAGACCCAGTACTTC | CAWSVRQQETQYF
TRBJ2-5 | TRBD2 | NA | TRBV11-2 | TGTGCCAGCAGCTTACGAGGTCTAGCGGTTCCCCAAGAGACCCAGTACTTC | CASSLRGLAVPQETQYF